This T cell receptor beta chain was documented in a study of identical twins. Study-level findings and limits: Models underestimated TCR alpha sharing (out-of-frame) in monozygotic twins.

V lost 6 bases to trimming and J lost 5 bases; unmatched junction nucleotides: 5. The germline gives CDR1 MNHEY, CDR2 SVGEGT. The CDR3 has 13 residues. Concerning this clonotype: Its antigen is as yet unknown.

Through template switching, a universal primer site was introduced, and the cDNA contained unique molecular identifiers. Each CDR3 protein gets one entry after TCRdb re-called the 5' RACE reads with MiXCR. The table shows about 720,000 distinct CDR3 sequences, with around a sixth occurring only once. These sequences were also reported in another study, on T cells expressing NK-cell markers. Turning to that study: Researchers got TCR beta repertoires out of sorted CD3+CD56+NKG2C+, CD3+CD56+NKG2C- and CD3+CD56-NKG2C+ T cells. Dominant NKG2C+ clonotypes accounted for roughly 1.0-7.0% of CD8+ T cells in about 6 donors.

Sequenced material: PBMCs. The rearrangement joins TRBV6-2 or TRBV6-3 to TRBJ2-5; 8 bases align to TRBD2. This clonotype was obtained from a woman aged 18 to 35 in good health. The chain's CDR3 is CASRRTSRETQYF. CDR3 DNA sequence: TGTGCCAGCAGACGGACTAGCCGTGAGACCCAGTACTTC.